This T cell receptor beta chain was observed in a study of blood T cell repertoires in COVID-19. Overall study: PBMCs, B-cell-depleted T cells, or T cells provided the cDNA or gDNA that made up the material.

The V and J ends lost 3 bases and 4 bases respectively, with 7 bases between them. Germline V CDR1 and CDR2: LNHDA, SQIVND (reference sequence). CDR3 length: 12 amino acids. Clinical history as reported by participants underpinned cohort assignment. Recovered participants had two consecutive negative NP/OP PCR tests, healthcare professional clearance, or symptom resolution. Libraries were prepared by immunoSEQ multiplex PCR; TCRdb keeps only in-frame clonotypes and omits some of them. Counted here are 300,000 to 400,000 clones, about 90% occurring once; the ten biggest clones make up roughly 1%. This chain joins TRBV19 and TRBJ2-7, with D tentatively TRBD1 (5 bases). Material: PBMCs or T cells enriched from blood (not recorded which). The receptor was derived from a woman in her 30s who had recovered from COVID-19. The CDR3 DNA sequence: TGTGCCAGTAGTATGACAGCTTACGAGCAGTACTTC. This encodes CASSMTAYEQYF.